These 10 T cell receptor beta chains came from one sample sequenced in a study of blood T cell repertoires in COVID-19. The table came from immunoSEQ multiplex PCR; TCRdb's copy has only in-frame clones and leaves some out. In the table there are 55,000 to 80,000 clones, about 87% of which are singletons. The specimen was peripheral blood. These receptors were taken from a man aged 65 to 79 with acute or convalescent COVID-19.

The V call is TRBV7-9, the J call TRBJ2-2, with 11 bases matching TRBD2. CDR3 length: 17 residues. The germline V gene has CDR1 SEHNR and CDR2 FQNEAQ (reference sequence). CDR3 DNA sequence: TGTGCAACGAGGGCTAGCGGGAGGAGATCGGGATCCGGGGAGCTGTTTTTT. Amino acids: CATRASGRRSGSGELFF. The variable domain in full, with the rest retrieved from reference TRBV7-9 and TRBJ2-2, is DTGVSQNPRHKITKRGQNVTFRCDPISEHNRLYWYRQTLGQGPEFLTYFQNEAQLEKSRLLSDRFSAERPKGSFSTLEIQRTEQGDSAMYLCATRASGRRSGSGELFFGEGSRLTVL.

The chain carries TRBV6-6 and TRBJ2-1, with D perhaps matching TRBD2 (5 bases). Germline lookup yields CDR1 MNHNY and CDR2 SVGAGI (reference sequence). CDR3 length equals 15 residues. V dropped 6 bases and J dropped 6 bases, with 18 bases sitting between them. The CDR3 sequence is CASRDDTPRGNEQFF. The CDR3 region has the DNA TGTGCCAGCAGGGACGATACCCCTCGGGGCAATGAGCAGTTCTTC.

The chain has TRBV7-8 and TRBJ2-4; D may be TRBD1 (6 bases). Trimming left V 2 bases short and J 0 bases short, with 11 bases between. Germline CDR1 and CDR2: SGHVS and FQNEAQ. There are 16 residues in the CDR3. CDR3 protein: CASSLSQGIAKNIQYF. In DNA form, the CDR3 reads TGTGCCAGCAGCTTATCTCAGGGGATAGCCAAAAACATTCAGTACTTC.

The rearrangement joins TRBV5-6 to TRBJ1-5; D is perhaps TRBD1 (6 bases). Germline V gene data show CDR1 as SGHDT and CDR2 as YYEEEE. V was pared by 4 bases and J by 4 bases, with 15 bases between. The CDR3 is made up of 15 amino acids. CDR3 DNA: TGTGCCAGCAGCATTGGACAGACGCAGAATCAGCCCCAGCATTTT. Translating gives CASSIGQTQNQPQHF.

V gene TRBV11-2 combines with J gene TRBJ2-7; tentatively, D is TRBD1 (5 bases). CDR3 length equals 14 residues. The V and J ends lost 2 bases and 5 bases respectively, with 13 bases between them. Germline CDR1 is SGHAT and CDR2 is FQNNGV. Here the CDR3 reads CASSLSQGRNEQYF. CDR3 nucleotide sequence: TGTGCCAGCAGCTTATCTCAGGGTCGGAACGAGCAGTACTTC.

The genes are TRBV5-4 and TRBJ2-2, with a weak D call TRBD1 (6 bases). V dropped 3 bases and J dropped 4 bases, with 16 bases sitting between them. The CDR3 has 16 residues. Germline values: CDR1 SGHNT, CDR2 YYREEE (reference sequence). The CDR3 region has the DNA TGTGCCAGCAGCTCCCTAGGGGGTAAGGGCACCGGGGAGCTGTTTTTT. Its translation is CASSSLGGKGTGELFF.

The rearrangement uses TRBV6-5 and TRBJ2-3; no clear D. This CDR3 comprises 13 residues. Germline CDR1 and CDR2: MNHEY and SVGAGI. Trimming pared 10 bases from V and 4 bases from J, leaving 15 bases between. The DNA for the CDR3 is TGTGCCACCTCAAGCTTCGGAGCAGATACGCAGTATTTT. It is translated as CATSSFGADTQYF.

V is TRBV28 and J is TRBJ2-2; 11 positions match TRBD2. CDR3 length: 18 amino acids. The germline gives CDR1 MDHEN, CDR2 SYDVKM. The V gene end was trimmed by 5 bases and the J gene end by 4 bases; junction bases not matched to a gene: 12. The CDR3: CASSPPVGSGRATGELFF. The CDR3 region has the DNA TGTGCCAGCAGTCCCCCCGTCGGTAGCGGGAGGGCCACCGGGGAGCTGTTTTTT.

This clone was seen only once. J is TRBJ1-1 and V is TRBV3-1 (or the pseudogene TRBV3-2); D unresolved. V was trimmed by 5 bases and J by 0 bases, leaving 19 bases between them. Germline CDR1 LGHDT, CDR2 YNNKEL (reference sequence). The CDR3 spans 17 residues. The CDR3 nucleotides read TGTGCCAGCAGCTCTCCCCCACTTTACGGTATGAACACTGAAGCTTTCTTT. It translates to CASSSPPLYGMNTEAFF.

The chain links TRBV4-1 to TRBJ1-1; D remains ambiguous. V was pared by 0 bases and J by 5 bases, with 13 bases between. This CDR3 has 15 residues. Germline V gives CDR1 MGHRA, CDR2 YSYEKL. CDR3 DNA: TGCGCCAGCAGCCAAGATAGATGGGCACAGACTGAAGCTTTCTTT. The encoded protein is CASSQDRWAQTEAFF.